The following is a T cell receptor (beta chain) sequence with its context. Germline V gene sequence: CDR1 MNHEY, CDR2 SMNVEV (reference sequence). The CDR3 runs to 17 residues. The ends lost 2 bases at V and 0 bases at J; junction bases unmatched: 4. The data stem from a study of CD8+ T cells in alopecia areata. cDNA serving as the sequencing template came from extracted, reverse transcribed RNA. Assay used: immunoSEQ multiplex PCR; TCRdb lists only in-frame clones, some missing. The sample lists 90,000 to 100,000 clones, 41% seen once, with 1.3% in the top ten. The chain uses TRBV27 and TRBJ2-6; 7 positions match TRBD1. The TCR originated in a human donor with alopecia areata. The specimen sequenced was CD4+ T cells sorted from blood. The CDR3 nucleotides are TGTGCCAGCAGTTTACAGGGGGAAGGCTCTGGGGCCAACGTCCTGACTTTC. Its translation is CASSLQGEGSGANVLTF.